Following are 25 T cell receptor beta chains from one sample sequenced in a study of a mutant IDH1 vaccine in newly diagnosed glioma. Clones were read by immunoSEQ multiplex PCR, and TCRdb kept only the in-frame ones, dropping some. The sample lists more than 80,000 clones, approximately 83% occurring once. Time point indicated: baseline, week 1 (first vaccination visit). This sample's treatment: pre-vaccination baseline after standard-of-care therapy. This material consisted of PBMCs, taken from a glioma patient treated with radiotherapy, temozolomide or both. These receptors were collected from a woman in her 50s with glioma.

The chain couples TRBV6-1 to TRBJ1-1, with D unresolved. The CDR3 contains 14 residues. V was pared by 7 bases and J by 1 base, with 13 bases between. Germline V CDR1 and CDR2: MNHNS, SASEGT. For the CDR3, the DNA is TGTGCCAGCACCGAAGGGATGCCGAACACTGAAGCTTTCTTT. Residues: CASTEGMPNTEAFF.

The CDR3 is CASSIGTVRGEAFF. The CDR3 region has the DNA TGTGCCAGTAGTATAGGGACGGTCAGGGGTGAAGCTTTCTTT. The V gene is TRBV19, the J gene TRBJ1-1; maybe TRBD1 (6 bases). The germline V gene encodes CDR1 LNHDA and CDR2 SQIVND (reference sequence). Trimming took 1 base from V and 7 from J, leaving 13 bases between them. The CDR3 is 14 residues long.

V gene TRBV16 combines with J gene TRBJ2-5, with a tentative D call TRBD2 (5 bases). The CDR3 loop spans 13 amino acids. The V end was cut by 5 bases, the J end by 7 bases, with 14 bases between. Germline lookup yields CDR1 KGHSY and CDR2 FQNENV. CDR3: CASSEAPGGTQYF. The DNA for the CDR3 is TGTGCCAGCAGCGAGGCCCCCGGAGGGACCCAGTACTTC.

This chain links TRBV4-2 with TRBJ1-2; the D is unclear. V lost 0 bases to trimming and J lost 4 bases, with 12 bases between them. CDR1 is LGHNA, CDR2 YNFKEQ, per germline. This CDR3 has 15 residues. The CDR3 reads CASSQEGGETYGYTF. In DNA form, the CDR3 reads TGTGCCAGCAGCCAAGAGGGTGGGGAGACCTATGGCTACACCTTC.

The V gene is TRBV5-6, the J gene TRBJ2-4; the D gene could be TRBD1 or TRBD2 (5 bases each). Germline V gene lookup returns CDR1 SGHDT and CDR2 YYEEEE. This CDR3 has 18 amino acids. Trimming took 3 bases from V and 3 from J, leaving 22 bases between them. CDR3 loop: CASSSGRDPLRVKNIQYF. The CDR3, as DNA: TGTGCCAGCAGCTCGGGCCGGGACCCATTAAGGGTCAAAAACATTCAGTACTTC. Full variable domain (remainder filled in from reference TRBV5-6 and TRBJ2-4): DAGVTQSPTHLIKTRGQQVTLRCSPKSGHDTVSWYQQALGQGPQFIFQYYEEEERQRGNFPDRFSGHQFPNYSSELNVNALLLGDSALYLCASSSGRDPLRVKNIQYFGAGTRLSVL.

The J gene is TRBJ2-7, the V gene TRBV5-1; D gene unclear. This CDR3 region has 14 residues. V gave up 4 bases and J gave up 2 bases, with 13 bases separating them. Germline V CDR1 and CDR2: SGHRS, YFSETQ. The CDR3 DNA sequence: TGCGCCAGCAGCCCCGGCAATGGAGCCTACGAGCAGTACTTC. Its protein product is CASSPGNGAYEQYF.

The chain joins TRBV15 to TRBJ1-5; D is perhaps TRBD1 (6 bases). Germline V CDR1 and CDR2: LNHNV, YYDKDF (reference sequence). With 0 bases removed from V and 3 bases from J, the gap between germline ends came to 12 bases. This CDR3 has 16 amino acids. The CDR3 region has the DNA TGTGCCACCAGCAGAGATCGTCCAGGGGTCAATCAGCCCCAGCATTTT. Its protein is CATSRDRPGVNQPQHF. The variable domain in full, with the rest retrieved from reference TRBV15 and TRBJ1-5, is DAMVIQNPRYQVTQFGKPVTLSCSQTLNHNVMYWYQQKSSQAPKLLFHYYDKDFNNEADTPDNFQSRRPNTSFCFLDIRSPGLGDTAMYLCATSRDRPGVNQPQHFGDGTRLSIL.

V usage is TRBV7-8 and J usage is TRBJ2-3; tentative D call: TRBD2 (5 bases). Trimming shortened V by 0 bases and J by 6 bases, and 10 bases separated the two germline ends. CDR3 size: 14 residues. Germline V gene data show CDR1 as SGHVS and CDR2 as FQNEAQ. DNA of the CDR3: TGTGCCAGCAGCTTAGCGACTAATCAGGATACGCAGTATTTT. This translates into CASSLATNQDTQYF.

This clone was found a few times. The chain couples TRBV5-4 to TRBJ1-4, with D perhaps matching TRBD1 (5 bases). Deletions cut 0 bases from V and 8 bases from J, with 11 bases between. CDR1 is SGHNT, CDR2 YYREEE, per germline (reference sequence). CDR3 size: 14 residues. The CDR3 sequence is CASSLVGGGEKLFF. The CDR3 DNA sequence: TGTGCCAGCAGCTTGGTCGGGGGTGGGGAAAAACTGTTTTTT.

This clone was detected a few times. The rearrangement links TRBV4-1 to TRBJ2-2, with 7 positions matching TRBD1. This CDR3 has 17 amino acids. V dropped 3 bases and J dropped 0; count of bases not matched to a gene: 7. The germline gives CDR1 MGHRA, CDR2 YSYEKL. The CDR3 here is CASSHPSGTANTGELFF. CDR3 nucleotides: TGCGCCAGCAGCCACCCCTCCGGGACAGCGAACACCGGGGAGCTGTTTTTT.

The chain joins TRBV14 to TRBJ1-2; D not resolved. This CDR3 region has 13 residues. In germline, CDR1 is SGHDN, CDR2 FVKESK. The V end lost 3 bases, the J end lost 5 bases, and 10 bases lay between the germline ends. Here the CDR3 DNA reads TGTGCCAGCAGCCACCTGACACTGTATGGCTACACCTTC. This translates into CASSHLTLYGYTF.

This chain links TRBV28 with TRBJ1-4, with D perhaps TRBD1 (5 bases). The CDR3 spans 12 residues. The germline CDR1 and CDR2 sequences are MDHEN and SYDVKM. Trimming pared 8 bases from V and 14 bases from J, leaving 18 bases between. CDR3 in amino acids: CASGGRERDLFF. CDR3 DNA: TGTGCCAGCGGGGGGAGGGAGCGTGACCTGTTTTTT.

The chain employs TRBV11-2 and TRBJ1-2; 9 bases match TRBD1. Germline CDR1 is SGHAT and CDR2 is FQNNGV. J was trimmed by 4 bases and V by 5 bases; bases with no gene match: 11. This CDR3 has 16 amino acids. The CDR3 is CASSQASLGQGYGYTF. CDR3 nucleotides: TGTGCCAGCAGCCAAGCGTCGCTGGGACAGGGCTATGGCTACACCTTC.

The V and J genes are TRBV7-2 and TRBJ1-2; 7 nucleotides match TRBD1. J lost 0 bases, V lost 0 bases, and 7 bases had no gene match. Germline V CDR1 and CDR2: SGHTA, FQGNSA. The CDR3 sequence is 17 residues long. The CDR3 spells CASSLATGISTNYGYTF. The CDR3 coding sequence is TGTGCCAGCAGCTTAGCGACAGGGATCTCGACTAACTATGGCTACACCTTC.

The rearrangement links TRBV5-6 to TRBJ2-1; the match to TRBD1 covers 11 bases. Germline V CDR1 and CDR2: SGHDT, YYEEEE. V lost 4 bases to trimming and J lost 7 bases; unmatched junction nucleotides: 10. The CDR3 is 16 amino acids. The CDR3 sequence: CASSPGTGGDVNEQFF. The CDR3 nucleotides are TGTGCCAGCAGCCCCGGGACAGGGGGGGATGTAAATGAGCAGTTCTTC.

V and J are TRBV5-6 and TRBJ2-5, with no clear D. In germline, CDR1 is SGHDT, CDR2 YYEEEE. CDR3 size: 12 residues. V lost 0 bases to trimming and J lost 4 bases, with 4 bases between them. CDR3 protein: CASSLAGETQYF. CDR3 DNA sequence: TGTGCCAGCAGCTTGGCCGGAGAGACCCAGTACTTC.

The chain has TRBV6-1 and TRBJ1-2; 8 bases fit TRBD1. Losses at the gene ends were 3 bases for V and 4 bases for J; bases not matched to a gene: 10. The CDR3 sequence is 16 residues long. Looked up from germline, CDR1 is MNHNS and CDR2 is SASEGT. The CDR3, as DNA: TGTGCCAGCAGTGACGTTACCGGGACAGGTGTCTATGGCTACACCTTC. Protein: CASSDVTGTGVYGYTF.

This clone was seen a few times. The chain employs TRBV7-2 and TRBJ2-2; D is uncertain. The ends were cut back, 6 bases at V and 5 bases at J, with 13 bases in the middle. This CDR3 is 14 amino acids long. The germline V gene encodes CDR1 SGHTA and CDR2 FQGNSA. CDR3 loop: CASRSRSSTGELFF. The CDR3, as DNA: TGTGCCAGCAGGAGCAGGAGTTCAACCGGGGAGCTGTTTTTT.

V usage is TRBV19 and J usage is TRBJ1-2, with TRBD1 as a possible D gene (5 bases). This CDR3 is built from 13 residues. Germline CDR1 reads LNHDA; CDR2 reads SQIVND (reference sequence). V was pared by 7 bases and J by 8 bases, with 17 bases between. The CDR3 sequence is CASIQDAGVGYTF. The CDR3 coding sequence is TGTGCCAGTATTCAAGACGCGGGGGTCGGCTACACCTTC.

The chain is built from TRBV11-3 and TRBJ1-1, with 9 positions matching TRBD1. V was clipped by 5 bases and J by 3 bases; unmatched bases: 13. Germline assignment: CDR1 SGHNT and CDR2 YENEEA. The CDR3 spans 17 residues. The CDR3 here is CASSPQGAYRGDTEAFF. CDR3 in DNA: TGTGCCAGCAGCCCACAGGGGGCTTACAGGGGGGACACTGAAGCTTTCTTT.

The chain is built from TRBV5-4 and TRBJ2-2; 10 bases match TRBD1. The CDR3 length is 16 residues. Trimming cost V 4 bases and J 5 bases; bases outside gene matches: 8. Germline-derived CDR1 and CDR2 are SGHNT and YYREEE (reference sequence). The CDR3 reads CASSSGGQGSTGELFF. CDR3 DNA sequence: TGTGCCAGCAGCAGTGGGGGACAGGGGTCGACCGGGGAGCTGTTTTTT.

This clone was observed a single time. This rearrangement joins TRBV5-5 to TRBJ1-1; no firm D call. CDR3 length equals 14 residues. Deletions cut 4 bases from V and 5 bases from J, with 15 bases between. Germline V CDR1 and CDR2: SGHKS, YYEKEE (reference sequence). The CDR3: CASSLLSQETEAFF. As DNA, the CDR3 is TGTGCCAGCAGCCTCCTCTCCCAGGAGACTGAAGCTTTCTTT.

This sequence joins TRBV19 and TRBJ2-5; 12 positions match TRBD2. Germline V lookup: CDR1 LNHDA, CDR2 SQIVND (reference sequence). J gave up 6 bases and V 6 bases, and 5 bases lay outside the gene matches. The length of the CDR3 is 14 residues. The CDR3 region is CASSLAGGPKTQYF. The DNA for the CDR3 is TGTGCCAGTAGCCTAGCGGGGGGGCCTAAGACCCAGTACTTC.

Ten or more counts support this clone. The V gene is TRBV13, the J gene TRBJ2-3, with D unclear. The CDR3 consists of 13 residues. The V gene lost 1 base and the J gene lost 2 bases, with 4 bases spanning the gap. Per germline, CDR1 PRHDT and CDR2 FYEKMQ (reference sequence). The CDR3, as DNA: TGTGCCAGCAGCTTAGCTCCCACAGATACGCAGTATTTT. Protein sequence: CASSLAPTDTQYF. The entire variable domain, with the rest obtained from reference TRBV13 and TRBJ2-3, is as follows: AAGVIQSPRHLIKEKRETATLKCYPIPRHDTVYWYQQGPGQDPQFLISFYEKMQSDKGSIPDRFSAQQFSDYHSELNMSSLELGDSALYFCASSLAPTDTQYFGPGTRLTVL.

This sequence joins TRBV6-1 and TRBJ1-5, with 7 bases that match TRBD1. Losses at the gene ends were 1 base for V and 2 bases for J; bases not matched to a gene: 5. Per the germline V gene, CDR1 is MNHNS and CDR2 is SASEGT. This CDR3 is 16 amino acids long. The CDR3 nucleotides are TGTGCCAGCAGTGAAGTTAAGGGGGCCGGCAATCAGCCCCAGCATTTT. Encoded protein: CASSEVKGAGNQPQHF.